This T cell receptor (beta chain) came from a study of T cells in Graves' hyperthyroidism and ophthalmopathy. With 5 bases clipped from V and 7 bases from J, the junction kept 11 bases outside the gene matches. There are 16 residues in the CDR3. Per germline, CDR1 MNHEY and CDR2 SMNVEV (reference sequence). There were TCR beta CDR3 regions amplified from RNA transcripts. The HTBI set primed first-round TCR CDR3 RT-PCR. TCRdb re-derived calls from the multiplex PCR reads in MiXCR, one entry per CDR3 protein. The data contain hundreds of thousands of distinct CDR3 sequences, 15% to 19% of them seen just once; the ten biggest clones take up 11% to 15%.

The chain combines TRBV27 with TRBJ1-6; TRBD1 matches 7 bases. The TCR was taken from a woman younger than 30 with Graves' hyperthyroidism. The sequenced material came from blood. The CDR3 sequence is CASSRPVGGMNSPLHF. The CDR3 DNA reads TGTGCCAGCAGTCGCCCGGTAGGGGGCATGAATTCACCCCTCCACTTT.